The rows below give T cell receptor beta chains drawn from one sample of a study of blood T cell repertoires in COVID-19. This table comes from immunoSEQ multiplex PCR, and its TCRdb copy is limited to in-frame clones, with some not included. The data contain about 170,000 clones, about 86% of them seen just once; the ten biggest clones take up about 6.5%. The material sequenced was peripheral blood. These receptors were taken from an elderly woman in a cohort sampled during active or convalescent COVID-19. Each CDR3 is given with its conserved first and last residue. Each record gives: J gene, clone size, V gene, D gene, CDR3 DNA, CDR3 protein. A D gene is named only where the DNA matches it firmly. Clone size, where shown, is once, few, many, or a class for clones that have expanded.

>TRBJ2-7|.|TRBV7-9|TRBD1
TGTGCCAGCAGCTCAGGACAGGCGACCTACGAGCAGTACTTC
CASSSGQATYEQYF
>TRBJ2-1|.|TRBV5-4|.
TGTGCCAGCAGCTCGGGACTTTCGTACAATGAGCAGTTCTTC
CASSSGLSYNEQFF
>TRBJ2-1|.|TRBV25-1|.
TGTGCCAGCAGTGACGTGGGCAGCCTCAATGAGCAGTTCTTC
CASSDVGSLNEQFF
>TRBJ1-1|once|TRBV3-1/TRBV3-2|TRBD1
TGTGCCTGCATGGACAGGGGGAACACTGAAGCTTTCTTT
CACMDRGNTEAFF
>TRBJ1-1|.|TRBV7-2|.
TGTGCCAGCAGCGTGGGCCACAACACTGAAGCTTTCTTT
CASSVGHNTEAFF
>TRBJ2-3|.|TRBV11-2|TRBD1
TGTGCCAGCAGCCCCCTCAGGGGGCGGGATACGCAGTATTTT
CASSPLRGRDTQYF
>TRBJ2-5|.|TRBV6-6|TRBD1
TGTGCCAGCAGTGACAGGGGCGTAGTTGCGGAGACCCAGTACTTC
CASSDRGVVAETQYF
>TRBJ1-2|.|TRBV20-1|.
TGCAGTGCTAGAGGACTGAATTACTTC
CSARGLNYF
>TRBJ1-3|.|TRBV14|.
TGTGCCAGCAGCCGATACAGAGGAAACACCATATATTTT
CASSRYRGNTIYF
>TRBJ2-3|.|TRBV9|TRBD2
TGTGCCAGCAGCATTAGCGGGGGGGCCGATACGCAGTATTTT
CASSISGGADTQYF
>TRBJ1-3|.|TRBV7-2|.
TGTGCCAGCAGCTTAGTACTGGGGGCGTCCGGAAACACCATATATTTT
CASSLVLGASGNTIYF
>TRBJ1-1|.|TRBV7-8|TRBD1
TGTGCCAGCAGCTATATTTTTGGAGGTGCGACAGGGGCGAACACTGAAGCTTTCTTT
CASSYIFGGATGANTEAFF
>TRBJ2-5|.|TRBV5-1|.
TGCGCCAGCAGCTCGACGGGGAGATGGGAGACCCAGTACTTC
CASSSTGRWETQYF
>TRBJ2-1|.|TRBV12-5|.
TGTGCTAGTGGTTTGACAGGGGGGGTGAGTGAGCAGTTCTTC
CASGLTGGVSEQFF
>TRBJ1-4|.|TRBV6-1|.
TGTGCCAGCAGTGAAGTCCCGGTCGCGGAAAAACTGTTTTTT
CASSEVPVAEKLFF
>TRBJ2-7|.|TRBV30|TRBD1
TGTGCCTGGAGTTTATATGGGACAGGATACGAGCAGTACTTC
CAWSLYGTGYEQYF
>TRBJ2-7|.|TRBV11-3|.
TGTGCCAGCAGCCGTGACCCACAGGTTTTCGGACCTAACGAGCAGTACTTC
CASSRDPQVFGPNEQYF
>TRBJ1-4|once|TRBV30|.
TGTGCCTGGAGAAGAAAACAGGCAACTAATGAAAAACTGTTTTTT
CAWRRKQATNEKLFF
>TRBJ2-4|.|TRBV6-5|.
TGTGCCAGCAGTTACAAAATCCTTGGAGCCGATAACATTCAGTACTTC
CASSYKILGADNIQYF
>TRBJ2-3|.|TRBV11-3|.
TGTGCCAGCAGCGATTGGACAGTATTGGCAGATACGCAGTATTTT
CASSDWTVLADTQYF
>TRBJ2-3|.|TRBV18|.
TGTGCCAGCTCACCACCGCCGGAGGGGAGCACAGATACGCAGTATTTT
CASSPPPEGSTDTQYF
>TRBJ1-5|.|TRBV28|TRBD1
TGTGCCAGCAGTCAACAGGGGGTTATTAGCAATCAGCCCCAGCATTTT
CASSQQGVISNQPQHF
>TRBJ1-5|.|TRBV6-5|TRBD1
TGTGCCAGCAGCCCATTTACAGGGGGTCTTCAGCCCCAGCATTTT
CASSPFTGGLQPQHF
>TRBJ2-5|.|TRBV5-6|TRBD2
TGTGCCAGCAGTCTAGCGGGAGGCGTGGAGACCCAGTACTTC
CASSLAGGVETQYF
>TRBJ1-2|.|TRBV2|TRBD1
TGTGCCAGCAGTGTCGGGGACAGCTATGGCTACACCTTC
CASSVGDSYGYTF
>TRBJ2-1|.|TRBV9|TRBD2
TGTGCCAGCAGCGGGAGCGGGAGACCCTACAATGAGCAGTTCTTC
CASSGSGRPYNEQFF
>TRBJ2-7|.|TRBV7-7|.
TGTGCTAGCAGCTCGGCGGTTGGCTACGAGCAGTACTTC
CASSSAVGYEQYF
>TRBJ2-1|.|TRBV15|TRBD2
TGTGCCACCAGCAGAAGCGGGAGCTCCTACAATGAGCAGTTCTTC
CATSRSGSSYNEQFF
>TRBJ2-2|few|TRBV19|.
TGTGCCAGTAGGACCGGGAAGGCCACCGGGGAGCTGTTTTTT
CASRTGKATGELFF
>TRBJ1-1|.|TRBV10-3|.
TGTGCCATCAGGACGACAGGGAACACTGAAGCTTTCTTT
CAIRTTGNTEAFF
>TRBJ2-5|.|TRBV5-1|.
TGCGCCAGCAGCCGGTCTGTTGCGGGACTCCAAGAGACCCAGTACTTC
CASSRSVAGLQETQYF
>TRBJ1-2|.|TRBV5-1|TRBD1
TGCGCCAGCAGCTTGGCCGAGGGGGCAGAGGGCTACACCTTC
CASSLAEGAEGYTF
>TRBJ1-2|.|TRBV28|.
TGTGCCAGCGGTATACCTAAAGCTTCGAACAGTTACTATGGCTACACCTTC
CASGIPKASNSYYGYTF
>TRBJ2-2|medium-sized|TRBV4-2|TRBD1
TGTGCCAGCAGCCCGGGACAGGGGGACACCGGGGAGCTGTTTTTT
CASSPGQGDTGELFF
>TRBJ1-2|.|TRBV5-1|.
TGCGCCAGCAGGCCCGAGGTCGGGGATGGAGGCTACACCTTC
CASRPEVGDGGYTF
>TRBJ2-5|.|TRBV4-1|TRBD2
TGCGCCAGCAGCCATCATACAGTGGCGGGAGGGTTTGGCCAAGAGACCCAGTACTTC
CASSHHTVAGGFGQETQYF
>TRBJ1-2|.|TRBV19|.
TGTGCCAGTAGTCTGTCTTGGCCTCTTTATGGCTACACCTTC
CASSLSWPLYGYTF
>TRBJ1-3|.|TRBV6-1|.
TGTGCCAGCAGTGAAGATCCGGGAAACACCATATATTTT
CASSEDPGNTIYF
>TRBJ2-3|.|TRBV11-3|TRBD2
TGTGCCAGCAGCATCCGGACTAGCGGGAGATCCGATACGCAGTATTTT
CASSIRTSGRSDTQYF
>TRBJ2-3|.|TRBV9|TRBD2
TGTGCCAGCAGCGCCAGCGGGAGTACAGATACGCAGTATTTT
CASSASGSTDTQYF
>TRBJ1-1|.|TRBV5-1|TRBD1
TGCGCCAGCAGCTTTGGACAGGGGACTCGCGGCACTGAAGCTTTCTTT
CASSFGQGTRGTEAFF
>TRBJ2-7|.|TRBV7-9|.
TGTGCCAGCAGCTTAGAGGCGGGTCCTTCCTACGAGCAGTACTTC
CASSLEAGPSYEQYF
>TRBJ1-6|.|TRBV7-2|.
TGTGCCAGCAGCTTAGATCGGGGGGGAAGTTCACCCCTCCACTTT
CASSLDRGGSSPLHF
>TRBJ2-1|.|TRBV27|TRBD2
TGTGCCAGCAGTTTGGGACTAGGGTCCTACAATGAGCAGTTCTTC
CASSLGLGSYNEQFF
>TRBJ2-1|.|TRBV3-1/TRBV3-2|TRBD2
TGTGCCAGCAGCCAAGATCTAGCGGGAGGGCCGAGAAATGAGCAGTTCTTC
CASSQDLAGGPRNEQFF
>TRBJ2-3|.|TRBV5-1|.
TGCGCCAGCAGCCCCTATGATAGCACAGATACGCAGTATTTT
CASSPYDSTDTQYF
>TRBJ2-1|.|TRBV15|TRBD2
TGTGCCACCAGCAAGACTAGCGGTCCTTCAAATGAGCAGTTCTTC
CATSKTSGPSNEQFF
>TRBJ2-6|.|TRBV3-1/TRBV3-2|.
TGTGCCAGCAGCCCGCAAGCCTCTGGGGCCAACGTCCTGACTTTC
CASSPQASGANVLTF
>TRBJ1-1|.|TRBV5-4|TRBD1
TGTGCCAGCAGCCTGACAGGGGGAAACACTGAAGCTTTCTTT
CASSLTGGNTEAFF
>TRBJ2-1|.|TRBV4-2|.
TGTGCCAGCAGCCTGGGCGGGGCCCTCGACAATGAGCAGTTCTTC
CASSLGGALDNEQFF
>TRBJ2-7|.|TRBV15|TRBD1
TGTGCCACCAGCAGAGGAGGGGACAGGGGCGAGCAGTACTTC
CATSRGGDRGEQYF
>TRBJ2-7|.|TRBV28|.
TGTGCCAGCAGTTTTGGGGGCGACGAGCAGTACTTC
CASSFGGDEQYF
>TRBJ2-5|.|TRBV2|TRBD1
TGTGCCAGCAGTAGGGACAGGCAAGAGACCCAGTACTTC
CASSRDRQETQYF